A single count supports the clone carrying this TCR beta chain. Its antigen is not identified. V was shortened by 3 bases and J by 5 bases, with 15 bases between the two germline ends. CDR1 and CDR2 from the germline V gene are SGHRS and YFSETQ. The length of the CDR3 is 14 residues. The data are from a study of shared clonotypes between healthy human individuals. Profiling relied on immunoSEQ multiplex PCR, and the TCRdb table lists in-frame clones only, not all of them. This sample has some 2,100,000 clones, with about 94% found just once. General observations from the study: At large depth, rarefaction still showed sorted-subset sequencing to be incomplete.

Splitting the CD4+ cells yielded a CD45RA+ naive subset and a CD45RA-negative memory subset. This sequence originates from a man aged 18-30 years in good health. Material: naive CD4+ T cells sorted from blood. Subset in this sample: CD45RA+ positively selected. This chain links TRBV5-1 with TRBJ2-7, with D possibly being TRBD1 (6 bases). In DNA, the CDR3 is TGCGCCAGCAGCTCCAGGGATTCAGGGGACGAGCAGTACTTC. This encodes CASSSRDSGDEQYF.